This T cell receptor (beta chain) derives from a study of beta chain features in type 1 diabetes. Study conclusions and caveats: VDJ junctions sequenced from type 1 diabetes patients showed fewer insertions and more deletions.

As regards this clone: Its antigen remains unidentified.

The isolated RNA, all of it, was reverse transcribed, so expressed TCRB transcripts were what got sequenced. Produced via immunoSEQ multiplex PCR; TCRdb's table is partial and in-frame only. The sample yields more than 300,000 clones, over 12% seen once. Markers CD45RO/CCR7/CD25/CD127/CD95/CD27 served to sort CD4+ naive, central memory, regulatory and stem cell-like memory cells. This CDR3 is 15 amino acids long. The ends lost 6 bases at V and 4 bases at J; junction bases unmatched: 9. CDR1 MDHEN and CDR2 SYDVKM come from the germline V gene. The rearrangement joins TRBV28 to TRBJ1-1; TRBD1 matches 9 bases. The receptor was derived from a woman aged 18 to 35 in good health. The specimen was naive CD4+ T cells from blood. CDR3 DNA sequence: TGTGCCAGCAGATCCCCGGGACAGGGTCTCACTGAAGCTTTCTTT. Its translation: CASRSPGQGLTEAFF.